This TCR beta chain was profiled in a study of T cells after yellow fever vaccination (dated 2019 in TCRdb). As for the study more broadly: Libraries from fractions with low cell numbers were prepared with the SMART-Seq v4 Ultra Low Input RNA kit. Bulk TCR alpha and beta repertoires were sequenced longitudinally to track T-cell clones before and after primary and booster YFV17D yellow fever vaccination. Two healthy male donors made up the cohort, one aged 18 to 30 years and the other aged 30 to 39 years. Blood was drawn at multiple timepoints before and after primary and secondary immunization, with bulk PBMC replicates and cell subsets isolated.

Read against the paper, the sample's treatment or condition label means: live attenuated yellow fever vaccine strain. At each blood-draw timepoint, two biological replicates of bulk PBMCs were collected. A standard Ficoll-Paque protocol was used to isolate PBMCs from peripheral blood. TriZol was used to extract RNA from bulk PBMCs, CD4 and CD8 fractions, and dextramer-positive and dextramer-negative fractions. There are 15 amino acids in the CDR3, from cysteine to phenylalanine inclusive. CDR3 DNA is the only sequence kept; it has 45 bases, read in frame from the first base. Compared with germline, V lacks 6 bases and J lacks 4 bases; bases without a gene match: 7. TCRdb lists the instrument as Illumina NovaSeq 6000. TCR cDNA was made using 5'RACE template switching, a step that added a universal primer site and unique molecular identifiers. Priming of cDNA synthesis was performed from both the TCR alpha and TCR beta constant segments. Library amplification involved two PCR steps, and the second step added sample barcodes and sequencing adapters. Sequencing of libraries was done on Illumina HiSeq 2500 (2x100 bp) or NovaSeq (2x150 bp). Regarding the original processing steps: MIGEC handled demultiplexing of reads and collapsing into UMI consensus sequences, while MiXCR performed V(D)J alignment. Vaccine-responding clonotypes were defined with edgeR using replicate PBMC samples, requiring FDR below 0.01 and a log2 fold change above 5 up to day 15. Each bulk clonotype received a CD4 or CD8 identity based on whether the sequenced CD4 or CD8 repertoire contained that clonotype at higher abundance. The public reads were reanalyzed by TCRdb: fastp trimming at Q25, MiXCR alignment, in-frame beta chains only. Here each entry gathers all rows of one CDR3 protein and keeps the most common genes and DNA. The V and J calls here are based on TCRdb, not the publication. The sample data list 300,000 or so distinct CDR3 sequences, and 3% to 4.5% of these were observed just once. The leading ten clones occupy more than 20% of the sample.

As to this clonotype: The clone's antigen remains unknown. Base qualities are not at hand, and no much larger clone is one base apart.

Overall study outcomes, separate from this receptor: A small share of clonotypes was detected in both CD4 and CD8 compartments, with the overlap likely arising from convergent recombination. FACS-sorted repertoires could contain abundant contaminating clonotypes from the bulk population, so computational filtering was required. After the booster, most clones that had expanded after primary vaccination were detected again (around 97% of CD4 and around 88% of CD8), suggesting broad maintenance of memory. The study included only two donors, which limits how far the findings can be generalized. The secondary T-cell response was weaker than the primary response but faster, peaking on day 5 instead of day 15.

The source was PBMCs, collected 5 days after the yellow fever booster vaccination. The sequence derives from a man younger than 35 who received the YFV17D yellow fever vaccine. Here the chain combines TRBV12-3 or TRBV12-4 and TRBJ2-5; TRBD2 aligns with 11 central bases. The CDR3 protein sequence reads: CASRQIAGGPETQYF. At the DNA level, the sequence is TGTGCCAGCAGGCAGATAGCGGGGGGGCCAGAGACCCAGTACTTC.